The clone carrying this T cell receptor beta chain was recorded a few times. In TCRdb, the RT-PCR reads were re-called with MiXCR into one record per CDR3 protein. The top ten hold around 35% of the sample, which has over 150,000 distinct CDR3 sequences, 35% to 50% seen once. This sample is drawn from a study of patients and donors after allogeneic stem cell transplantation. Trimming stripped 5 bases from V and 4 bases from J, with 20 bases between. Germline CDR1 reads KGHSH; CDR2 reads LQKENI. This CDR3 is 16 amino acids long. The specimen sequenced was blood, either unsorted or a sorted T cell fraction (not recorded which). The clonotype comes from a human donor who was either an allogeneic HSCT recipient or a stem cell or donor lymphocyte infusion donor (not recorded which). It is not recorded whose cells these are; they may come from a transplant donor. This chain connects TRBV18 to TRBJ1-1; D not resolved. DNA for the CDR3: TGTGCCAGCTCATCGTCCTTCTGGGAAGAGGTCACTGAAGCTTTCTTT. Translation: CASSSSFWEEVTEAFF.